This T cell receptor (beta chain) was obtained from a study of blood T cell repertoires in COVID-19. The wider study: Acute-phase and convalescent COVID-19 samples originated in the United States, Italy and Spain.

Measured with immunoSEQ multiplex PCR; TCRdb has only the in-frame clones, and not every one. The sample has approximately 440,000 clones, 88% seen once. Patients from Seattle were sampled longitudinally, starting during active infection. The germline V gene encodes CDR1 SGHTS and CDR2 YDEGEE. The ends lost 3 bases at V and 3 bases at J; junction bases unmatched: 7. CDR3 size: 16 residues. This clonotype was sampled from a woman aged 45-65 years with COVID-19, enrolled during active disease. The rearrangement uses TRBV5-8 and TRBJ2-3; 10 nucleotides line up with TRBD1. Sample: peripheral blood. The CDR3 sequence: CASSSRGQGRTDTQYF. In nucleotides, the CDR3 is TGTGCCAGCAGCTCGAGGGGACAGGGGAGGACAGATACGCAGTATTTT.